This TCR beta chain was sequenced for a study of cytomegalovirus exposure and HLA in healthy donors. About the study: Researchers previously reported finding about 110 million unique TCR beta sequences from roughly 170 million T cells.

The CDR3 extends over 17 amino acids. The germline V gene encodes CDR1 MDHEN and CDR2 SYDVKM. V was trimmed by 2 bases and J by 1 base, leaving 16 bases between them. PCR employed 60 Vbeta and 13 Jbeta primers. The protocol was immunoSEQ multiplex PCR, while the TCRdb copy is restricted to in-frame clones and leaves out a portion. The data contain about 110,000 clones, 75% of them singletons. Turning to this clone: Its antigen is unknown.

Overall study findings and caveats: Later analysis found that TCR beta chains associated with HLA were more clonally expanded than other, equally common chains. Presence/absence analyses supposed approximately even sequencing depth among donors.

The sample taken for sequencing was PBMCs. This receptor was obtained from a middle-aged man in good health and CMV-seronegative. V is TRBV28 and J is TRBJ2-3; D possibly corresponds to TRBD1 (6 bases). The DNA for the CDR3 is TGTGCCAGCAGTTTACCGCCCAGGGGTGGTGGCACAGATACGCAGTATTTT. This translates into CASSLPPRGGGTDTQYF. The whole variable domain, filled in from reference TRBV28 and TRBJ2-3, reads DVKVTQSSRYLVKRTGEKVFLECVQDMDHENMFWYRQDPGLGLRLIYFSYDVKMKEKGDIPEGYSVSREKKERFSLILESASTNQTSMYLCASSLPPRGGGTDTQYFGPGTRLTVL.